A selection of T cell receptor beta chains follows, all from one sample in a study of T cell repertoires in cytomegalovirus infection. Their recognized antigens are unknown. Each CDR3 protein gets one entry after TCRdb re-called the reads with MiXCR. Seen here are approximately 990,000 distinct CDR3 sequences, around 30% observed once, and the top ten hold about 14%. The specimen was cultured CD8+ T cells from PBMCs, collected from culture after CMV antigen stimulation. Receptor source: a human donor in good health (CMV status not recorded). Some clones in this sample may be carry-over from other donors' samples. Each CDR3 is given with its conserved first and last residue. The D gene is left open where the match is weak. Where a row states a size, it is once, few, many or the class of an expanded clone; other rows omit it.

d_call	clone_size	j_call	v_call	cdr3_aa	cdr3_nt
NA	few	TRBJ1-1	TRBV7-6	CASSLDRDGKAFF	TGTGCCAGCAGCTTAGACAGAGACGGGAAAGCTTTCTTT
TRBD2	NA	TRBJ2-3	TRBV7-3	CASSFLTSGLYNTDTQYF	TGTGCCAGCAGCTTTCTAACTAGCGGTCTTTACAACACAGATACGCAGTATTTT
NA	NA	TRBJ2-1	TRBV7-8	CASSLVGWNRDNEQFF	TGTGCCAGCAGCTTAGTAGGGTGGAACAGAGACAATGAGCAGTTCTTC
TRBD2	NA	TRBJ2-3	TRBV4-1	CASSQRGTSGGDTQYF	TGCGCCAGCAGCCAGAGGGGGACTAGCGGGGGGGATACGCAGTATTTT
NA	NA	TRBJ2-1	TRBV6-1	CASRAPRQLVDEQFF	TGTGCCAGCCGAGCGCCAAGACAGTTAGTCGATGAGCAGTTCTTC
TRBD1	NA	TRBJ2-2	TRBV19	CASSVLQGLPNTGELFF	TGTGCCAGTAGTGTTTTACAGGGGCTCCCGAACACCGGGGAGCTGTTTTTT
TRBD2	few	TRBJ2-2	TRBV6-5	CASSYSLAGRPGELFF	TGTGCCAGCAGTTACTCGTTAGCGGGGCGCCCCGGGGAGCTGTTTTTT
NA	once	TRBJ2-2	TRBV6-8	CASRGGGQPGELFF	TGTGCCAGCAGGGGAGGGGGTCAGCCCGGGGAGCTGTTTTTT
NA	NA	TRBJ2-1	TRBV2	CATPEVGSGNEQFF	TGTGCCACCCCTGAGGTTGGTTCGGGGAATGAGCAGTTCTTC
NA	few	TRBJ2-3	TRBV2	CASSTGRTDTQYF	TGTGCCAGCAGTACAGGGCGCACAGATACGCAGTATTTT
NA	NA	TRBJ2-1	TRBV6-5	CANRSPSSSYNEQFF	TGTGCCAACAGAAGTCCCTCGAGCTCCTACAATGAGCAGTTCTTC
NA	NA	TRBJ2-1	TRBV12-3/TRBV12-4	CASSLGTPNEQFF	TGTGCCAGCAGTTTAGGGACTCCGAATGAGCAGTTCTTC
TRBD1	many	TRBJ1-1	TRBV6-2/TRBV6-3	CASSRTGEAFF	TGTGCCAGCTCTCGGACAGGGGAAGCTTTCTTT
TRBD1	once	TRBJ1-2	TRBV11-2	CASSSGTGIVYGYTF	TGTGCCAGCAGCTCGGGGACAGGGATCGTCTATGGCTACACCTTC
NA	many	TRBJ2-2	TRBV5-5	CASSLVLNTGELFF	TGTGCCAGCAGCTTAGTCCTGAACACCGGGGAGCTGTTTTTT
NA	few	TRBJ2-6	TRBV19	CASSMGRPSGANVLTF	TGTGCCAGTAGTATGGGTCGTCCCTCTGGGGCCAACGTCCTGACTTTC
NA	NA	TRBJ1-1	TRBV7-8	CASTGGDEAFF	TGTGCCAGCACCGGCGGGGATGAAGCTTTCTTT
NA	few	TRBJ1-1	TRBV15	CATSRDPGGHMNTEAFF	TGTGCCACCAGCAGAGATCCCGGGGGACACATGAACACTGAAGCTTTCTTT
NA	NA	TRBJ2-7	TRBV20-1	CSAIRGATYEQYF	TGCAGTGCTATTCGGGGGGCCACCTACGAGCAGTACTTC
NA	NA	TRBJ2-7	TRBV12-3/TRBV12-4	CASSLVSLSYEQYF	TGTGCCAGCAGTTTAGTCAGCCTCTCCTACGAGCAGTACTTC
TRBD1	NA	TRBJ2-1	TRBV6-2/TRBV6-3	CASSYRAGGAGEQFF	TGTGCCAGCAGTTACAGGGCAGGGGGCGCGGGTGAGCAGTTCTTC
TRBD2	many	TRBJ2-1	TRBV6-2/TRBV6-3	CASSYSSRGDYNEQFF	TGTGCCAGCAGTTACTCGTCGCGGGGGGACTACAATGAGCAGTTCTTC
TRBD1	NA	TRBJ1-2	TRBV6-2/TRBV6-3	CASLGQGAANYGYTF	TGTGCCAGTCTTGGGCAGGGGGCAGCTAACTATGGCTACACCTTC
NA	few	TRBJ2-2	TRBV7-7	CASSSAGQLGTGELFF	TGTGCTAGCAGCTCAGCGGGACAGCTGGGTACCGGGGAGCTGTTTTTT
NA	NA	TRBJ1-5	TRBV7-1	CASSHSGAANQSQHF	TGTGCCAGCAGCCACTCGGGGGCGGCCAATCAGTCCCAGCATTTT
NA	few	TRBJ1-2	TRBV19	CASGGTASGYTF	TGTGCCAGTGGAGGGACTGCAAGTGGCTACACCTTC
TRBD1	many	TRBJ2-1	TRBV2	CASSPGTGFYNEQFF	TGTGCCAGCAGTCCCGGGACAGGGTTCTACAATGAGCAGTTCTTC
NA	NA	TRBJ2-7	TRBV19	CASMGPSYEQYF	TGTGCCAGTATGGGACCATCCTACGAGCAGTACTTC
NA	few	TRBJ1-2	TRBV7-9	CASSSERRKNYGYTF	TGTGCCAGCAGCTCCGAGCGACGTAAAAACTATGGCTACACCTTC
NA	many	TRBJ1-1	TRBV4-3	CASSQAGLNTEAFF	TGTGCCAGCAGCCAAGCGGGATTGAACACTGAAGCTTTCTTT
NA	NA	TRBJ2-1	TRBV27	CASSHPQGYEQFF	TGTGCCAGCAGTCACCCACAGGGATATGAGCAGTTCTTC
NA	NA	TRBJ1-3	TRBV12-3/TRBV12-4	CASTRDRRSGNTIYF	TGTGCCAGCACCCGGGACCGACGATCTGGAAACACCATATATTTT
NA	NA	TRBJ1-4	TRBV7-9	CASMSPGSVEKLFF	TGTGCCAGCATGTCCCCGGGCTCGGTGGAAAAACTGTTTTTT
TRBD2	few	TRBJ2-3	TRBV12-3/TRBV12-4	CASSMGTSGLEEDTQYF	TGTGCCAGCAGTATGGGGACTAGCGGGTTAGAGGAAGATACGCAGTATTTT
TRBD2	NA	TRBJ2-7	TRBV20-1	CSASSSGDEQYF	TGCAGTGCTAGTTCTAGCGGGGACGAGCAGTACTTC
NA	NA	TRBJ1-5	TRBV12-3/TRBV12-4	CASRDGNQPQHF	TGTGCCAGCAGGGACGGGAATCAGCCCCAGCATTTT
NA	NA	TRBJ1-1	TRBV5-1	CASSLEAAGEDTEAFF	TGCGCCAGCAGCTTGGAGGCCGCGGGAGAGGACACTGAAGCTTTCTTT
TRBD1	few	TRBJ2-7	TRBV20-1	CSARDLNRGYEQYF	TGCAGTGCTAGAGATTTAAACAGGGGTTACGAGCAGTACTTC
NA	NA	TRBJ2-5	TRBV7-2	CASSYSGVQETRYF	TGTGCCAGCAGCTATAGCGGAGTTCAAGAGACCCGGTACTTC
NA	few	TRBJ1-2	TRBV19	CASSIDLIGADGYTF	TGTGCCAGTAGTATAGATCTGATAGGGGCGGACGGCTACACCTTC
NA	few	TRBJ1-3	TRBV12-3/TRBV12-4	CASSLASTSSGNTIYF	TGTGCCAGCAGTTTAGCTTCAACATCCTCTGGAAACACCATATATTTT
TRBD1	many	TRBJ1-4	TRBV7-2	CASRLPGTGNEKLFF	TGTGCCAGCAGACTACCCGGGACAGGGAATGAAAAACTGTTTTTT
TRBD1	NA	TRBJ1-1	TRBV5-1	CASSLTGVLTEAFF	TGCGCCAGCAGCTTGACAGGGGTCTTGACTGAAGCTTTCTTT
TRBD2	NA	TRBJ2-5	TRBV12-3/TRBV12-4	CASSFTTSRLAGEEETQYF	TGTGCCAGCAGTTTCACGACGTCGAGACTAGCGGGGGAAGAAGAGACCCAGTACTTC
NA	few	TRBJ1-1	TRBV12-3/TRBV12-4	CASRPNIGNTEAFF	TGTGCCAGCAGACCAAACATAGGGAACACTGAAGCTTTCTTT
NA	NA	TRBJ1-5	TRBV19	CASSILGVDNQPQHF	TGTGCCAGTAGTATTCTTGGGGTAGACAATCAGCCCCAGCATTTT
NA	NA	TRBJ2-1	TRBV6-2/TRBV6-3	CASNTGTGPNEQFF	TGTGCCAGCAATACCGGGACGGGCCCAAATGAGCAGTTCTTC
NA	NA	TRBJ2-5	TRBV27	CASSLMRGGAILVETQYF	TGTGCCAGCAGTCTCATGAGGGGGGGGGCCATTTTGGTAGAGACCCAGTACTTC
TRBD1	few	TRBJ2-7	TRBV7-9	CASSLVGGNPSYEQYF	TGTGCCAGCAGCTTAGTAGGGGGCAATCCTTCCTACGAGCAGTACTTC
NA	few	TRBJ2-7	TRBV15	CATSPRDSDYEQYF	TGTGCCACCAGCCCCCGGGACTCGGATTACGAGCAGTACTTC
NA	many	TRBJ1-1	TRBV4-2	CASSQGGRGDTEAFF	TGTGCCAGCAGCCAAGGAGGTAGGGGCGACACTGAAGCTTTCTTT
NA	few	TRBJ2-3	TRBV4-3	CASSQGGYGGTDTQYF	TGCGCCAGCAGCCAAGGGGGCTACGGAGGCACAGATACGCAGTATTTT
NA	few	TRBJ2-5	TRBV12-3/TRBV12-4	CASTLMLGTQYF	TGTGCCAGCACCCTGATGTTGGGGACCCAGTACTTC
TRBD2	NA	TRBJ2-3	TRBV27	CASSAGGPTDTQYF	TGTGCCAGCAGTGCGGGGGGGCCAACAGATACGCAGTATTTT
TRBD2	NA	TRBJ2-2	TRBV20-1	CSARDNLAGALTGELFF	TGCAGTGCTAGAGATAATCTAGCGGGGGCTCTCACCGGGGAGCTGTTTTTT
NA	NA	TRBJ2-2	TRBV6-1	CASLVKLTGELFF	TGTGCCAGCTTGGTCAAGCTCACCGGGGAGCTGTTTTTT
NA	NA	TRBJ2-6	TRBV12-3/TRBV12-4	CASSTGTWGANVLTF	TGTGCCAGCAGTACCGGGACGTGGGGGGCCAACGTCCTGACTTTC